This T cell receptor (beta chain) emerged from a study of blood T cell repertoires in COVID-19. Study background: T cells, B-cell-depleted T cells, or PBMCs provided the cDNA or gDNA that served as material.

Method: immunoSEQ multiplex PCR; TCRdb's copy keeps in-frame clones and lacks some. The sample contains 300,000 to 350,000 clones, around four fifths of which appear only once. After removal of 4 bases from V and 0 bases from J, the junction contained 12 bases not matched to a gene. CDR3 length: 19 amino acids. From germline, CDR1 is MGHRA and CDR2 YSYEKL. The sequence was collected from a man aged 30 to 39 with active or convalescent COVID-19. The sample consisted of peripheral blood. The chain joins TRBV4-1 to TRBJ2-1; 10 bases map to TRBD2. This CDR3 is CASSPGGVAGGTSYNEQFF. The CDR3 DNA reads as TGCGCCAGCAGCCCCGGGGGGGTAGCGGGAGGCACCTCCTACAATGAGCAGTTCTTC.